Below are 18 T cell receptor beta chains sequenced from a single sample in a study of shared clonotypes between healthy human individuals (dated by TCRdb to the early 2020s). CD8 naive samples consisted of CD45RO-negative cells that were positively selected for CCR7, yielding a CD45RA+CCR7+ population without TemRA cells. Library creation used the immunoSEQ multiplex PCR assay. TCRdb obtained this table from immuneACCESS and retained in-frame rearrangements with V and J assigned. These tables miss some clones; where compared with another copy, unresolved V genes account for less than half of the shortfall, and the remainder is unexplained. Here the sample has 2 million to 2.5 million clones; roughly 95% occur a single time. 1.1% of the sample is held by the ten biggest clonotypes. Sequencing was done on a sample of naive CD8+ T cells sorted from blood. The cell subset or site label, as the study defines it: CD45RA+CCR7+. The receptors shown here come from a man aged 18 to 29 in good health.

The rearrangement links TRBV27 to TRBJ1-2; the D gene is possibly TRBD1 (6 bases). Germline V lookup: CDR1 MNHEY, CDR2 SMNVEV (reference sequence). The CDR3 spans 14 residues. V was shortened by 5 bases and J by 4 bases, with 14 bases between the two germline ends. CDR3 nucleotides: TGTGCCAGCAGTAGCCTAGGGGGGGGCTATGGCTACACCTTC. Translating gives CASSSLGGGYGYTF.

Turning to this clone: Other DNA sequences in the same sample also yield this CDR3. The chain links TRBV5-4 to TRBJ1-1; possibly TRBD1 for D (6 bases). Trimming removed 4 bases at V and 2 bases at J, with 12 bases between. CDR3 length: 14 residues. The germline CDR1 and CDR2 sequences are SGHNT and YYREEE (reference sequence). In DNA, the CDR3 is TGTGCCAGCAGCCCGGGGGCCTCAAACACTGAAGCTTTCTTT. It translates to CASSPGASNTEAFF.

The CDR3 sequence is CASSYSWETTNEKLFF. The CDR3 nucleotides read TGTGCCAGCAGTTACTCGTGGGAGACAACTAATGAAAAACTGTTTTTT. The chain joins TRBV6-5 to TRBJ1-4; D unresolved. CDR1 is MNHEY and CDR2 is SVGAGI in the germline V gene. The CDR3 is made up of 16 amino acids. Trimming stripped 0 bases from V and 0 bases from J, with 8 bases between.

The chain couples TRBV6-5 to TRBJ2-7; D remains unclear. The CDR3 totals 15 residues. Germline CDR1 reads MNHEY; CDR2 reads SVGAGI. The V end was cut by 0 bases, the J end by 6 bases, with 15 bases between. For the CDR3, the DNA is TGTGCCAGCAGTTACTCGAATCACTTTTGGGCCGAGCAGTACTTC. Protein product: CASSYSNHFWAEQYF.

V and J are TRBV5-1 and TRBJ2-3; D remains unclear. Germline V gene data show CDR1 as SGHRS and CDR2 as YFSETQ. The V gene lost 2 bases and the J gene lost 0 bases, with 7 bases spanning the gap. The CDR3 loop spans 14 amino acids. The CDR3 DNA reads TGCGCCAGCAGCTTACGAACTAGCACAGATACGCAGTATTTT. Translation gives CASSLRTSTDTQYF.

V gene TRBV5-4 combines with J gene TRBJ2-3; D is perhaps TRBD1 or TRBD2 (5 bases each). The CDR3 contains 13 residues. V lost 2 bases and J lost 6, with 10 bases in between. CDR1 SGHNT and CDR2 YYREEE come from the germline V gene (reference sequence). DNA for the CDR3: TGTGCCAGCAGCTTTCCTGGGACGGATACGCAGTATTTT. Its protein product is CASSFPGTDTQYF.

A word on this clone: The sample carries other DNA sequences with the same CDR3. The V and J genes are TRBV4-3 and TRBJ2-7; D may be TRBD2 (6 bases). V was shortened by 1 base and J by 2 bases, with 12 bases between the two germline ends. CDR1 and CDR2 (germline): LGHNA, YSLEER. The CDR3 is 15 residues long. Here the CDR3 DNA reads TGCGCCAGCAGCCAAGTTTTAGCGGCTCCCTACGAGCAGTACTTC. As protein: CASSQVLAAPYEQYF.

This chain connects TRBV28 to TRBJ1-4; 9 nucleotides agree with TRBD1. The CDR3 runs to 15 residues. CDR1 MDHEN and CDR2 SYDVKM come from the germline V gene. With V trimmed by 5 bases and J by 2 bases, 3 bases remained unmatched. The CDR3, as DNA: TGTGCCAGCAGTACCGGACAGGGGACTAATGAAAAACTGTTTTTT. As protein: CASSTGQGTNEKLFF.

The chain has TRBV11-2 and TRBJ1-4; D is perhaps TRBD1 (6 bases). This CDR3 region has 17 residues. Germline assignment: CDR1 SGHAT and CDR2 FQNNGV. The V and J ends lost 5 bases and 8 bases respectively, with 24 bases between them. In nucleotides, the CDR3 is TGTGCCAGCAGCGTAGTCCGGGACACAAAAGGAAAAGAAAAACTGTTTTTT. Amino acid sequence: CASSVVRDTKGKEKLFF.

This chain links TRBV7-8 with TRBJ1-4; no firm D call. Germline CDR1 and CDR2: SGHVS and FQNEAQ. CDR3 size: 16 residues. Trimming pared 5 bases from V and 0 bases from J, leaving 13 bases between. CDR3 sequence reads: CASSPEPGSTNEKLFF. The CDR3 nucleotides are TGTGCCAGCAGCCCGGAGCCTGGGTCAACTAATGAAAAACTGTTTTTT.

The chain links TRBV25-1 to TRBJ1-5; D uncertain. Per the germline V gene, CDR1 is MGHDK and CDR2 is SYGVNS. CDR3 length equals 14 residues. The V and J ends lost 3 bases and 4 bases respectively, with 10 bases between them. CDR3 bases: TGTGCCAGCAGTGAGTGGGCAGTAAATCAGCCCCAGCATTTT. This gives the protein CASSEWAVNQPQHF.

The chain combines TRBV5-6 with TRBJ2-7, with D perhaps being TRBD1 or TRBD2 (5 bases each). From germline, CDR1 is SGHDT and CDR2 YYEEEE. This CDR3 comprises 14 residues. Between the trimmed V and J ends, which lost 3 bases and 3 bases, there was a span of 13 bases. CDR3 protein: CASSWGTVGYEQYF. CDR3 coding DNA: TGTGCCAGCAGCTGGGGGACGGTCGGCTACGAGCAGTACTTC.

This chain links TRBV19 with TRBJ1-2, with TRBD1 identical over 12 bases. Germline loops: CDR1 LNHDA, CDR2 SQIVND (reference sequence). CDR3 length: 17 amino acids. With V trimmed by 0 bases and J by 0 bases, 2 bases remained unmatched. The DNA of the CDR3 is TGTGCCAGTAGTATAGAGGGACAGGGGGCTCCTAACTATGGCTACACCTTC. Encoded protein: CASSIEGQGAPNYGYTF. Using reference TRBV19 and TRBJ1-2 for the parts outside the CDR3, the full variable domain is DGGITQSPKYLFRKEGQNVTLSCEQNLNHDAMYWYRQDPGQGLRLIYYSQIVNDFQKGDIAEGYSVSREKKESFPLTVTSAQKNPTAFYLCASSIEGQGAPNYGYTFGSGTRLTVV.

The CDR3 sequence is CASSDGGGDYEQYF. CDR3 nucleotide sequence: TGTGCCAGCAGTGACGGCGGGGGGGACTACGAGCAGTACTTC. The rearrangement uses TRBV6-1 and TRBJ2-7; 9 bases are a match to TRBD2. The junction had 3 bases not matched to a gene; V was cut back by 3 bases and J by 3 bases. The germline V gene has CDR1 MNHNS and CDR2 SASEGT. This CDR3 has 14 amino acids.

V and J are TRBV27 and TRBJ2-7, with D perhaps being TRBD1 or TRBD2 (5 bases each). The CDR3 totals 16 residues. Trimming stripped 2 bases from V and 0 bases from J, with 14 bases between. Germline V gives CDR1 MNHEY, CDR2 SMNVEV (reference sequence). The CDR3 region is CASSLRGTRSSYEQYF. The CDR3 region has the DNA TGTGCCAGCAGTTTACGAGGGACGAGGAGCTCCTACGAGCAGTACTTC.

The J gene is TRBJ2-5, the V gene TRBV5-6; possibly TRBD2 for D (6 bases). Germline V gene lookup returns CDR1 SGHDT and CDR2 YYEEEE. The CDR3 covers 13 residues. V was trimmed by 10 bases and J by 3 bases, leaving 16 bases between them. CDR3 loop: CAGGGRAEETQYF. CDR3 nucleotides: TGTGCCGGGGGAGGCAGGGCTGAAGAGACCCAGTACTTC. Complete variable domain (other parts from reference TRBV5-6 and TRBJ2-5): DAGVTQSPTHLIKTRGQQVTLRCSPKSGHDTVSWYQQALGQGPQFIFQYYEEEERQRGNFPDRFSGHQFPNYSSELNVNALLLGDSALYLCAGGGRAEETQYFGPGTRLLVL.

This clone came up a few times. The chain couples TRBV4-3 to TRBJ2-5; 8 bases are shared with TRBD1. Germline loops: CDR1 LGHNA, CDR2 YSLEER. This CDR3 is 15 amino acids long. V gave up 0 bases and J gave up 4 bases; unmatched junction bases: 4. This chain's CDR3 is CASSQDPDRAETQYF. The CDR3 bases are TGCGCCAGCAGCCAAGACCCGGACAGGGCAGAGACCCAGTACTTC.

The J gene is TRBJ1-4, the V gene TRBV19; D not resolved. Per the germline V gene, CDR1 is LNHDA and CDR2 is SQIVND (reference sequence). V lost 5 bases, J lost 8 bases, and 21 bases lay in between. CDR3 size: 16 residues. CDR3 nucleotides: TGTGCCAGTAGTGGAGGGCCGGAGGGCTGGAAGGAAAAACTGTTTTTT. Amino acid sequence: CASSGGPEGWKEKLFF.